This record looks at one TCR beta chain sequence and its context. This table comes from immunoSEQ multiplex PCR, and its TCRdb copy is limited to in-frame clones, with some not included. Here the sample spans about 120,000 clones, approximately 90% being singletons. This specimen comes from a study of control samples from healthy donors and cancer patients. The germline V gene has CDR1 SGHAT and CDR2 FQNNGV. This CDR3 is built from 15 residues. The V and J ends lost 1 base and 3 bases, in that order; junction bases with no gene match: 4. The TCR comes from a woman aged 60-70 years with lung cancer. The sequenced sample was PBMCs. The chain has TRBV11-2 and TRBJ2-7; 9 bases map to TRBD1. The CDR3 nucleotides are TGTGCCAGCAGCTTAGGGACAGGGGCCCTCTACGAGCAGTACTTC. This translates into CASSLGTGALYEQYF.